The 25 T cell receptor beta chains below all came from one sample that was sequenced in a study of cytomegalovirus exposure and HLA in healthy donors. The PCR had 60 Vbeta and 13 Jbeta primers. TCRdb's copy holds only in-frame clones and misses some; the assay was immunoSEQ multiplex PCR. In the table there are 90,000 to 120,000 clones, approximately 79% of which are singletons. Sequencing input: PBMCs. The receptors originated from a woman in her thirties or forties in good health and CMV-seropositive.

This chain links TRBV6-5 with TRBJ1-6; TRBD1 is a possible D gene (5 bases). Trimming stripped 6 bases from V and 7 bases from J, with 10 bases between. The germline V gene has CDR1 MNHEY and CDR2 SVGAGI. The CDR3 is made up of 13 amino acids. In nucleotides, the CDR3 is TGTGCCAGCAGGGCAGGGAAGAATTCACCCCTCCACTTT. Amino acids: CASRAGKNSPLHF.

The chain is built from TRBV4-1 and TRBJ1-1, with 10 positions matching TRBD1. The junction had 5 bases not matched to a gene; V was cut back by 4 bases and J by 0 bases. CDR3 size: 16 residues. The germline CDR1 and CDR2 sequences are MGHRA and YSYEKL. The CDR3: CASSPRDRGLNTEAFF. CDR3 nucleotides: TGCGCCAGCAGCCCCCGGGACAGGGGATTGAACACTGAAGCTTTCTTT.

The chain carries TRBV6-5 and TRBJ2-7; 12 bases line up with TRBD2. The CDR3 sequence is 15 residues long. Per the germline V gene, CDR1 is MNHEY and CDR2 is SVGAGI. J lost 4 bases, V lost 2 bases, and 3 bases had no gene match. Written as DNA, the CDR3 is TGTGCCAGCAGTTACGGAGGACTAGCGGGGTACGAGCAGTACTTC. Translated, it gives CASSYGGLAGYEQYF.

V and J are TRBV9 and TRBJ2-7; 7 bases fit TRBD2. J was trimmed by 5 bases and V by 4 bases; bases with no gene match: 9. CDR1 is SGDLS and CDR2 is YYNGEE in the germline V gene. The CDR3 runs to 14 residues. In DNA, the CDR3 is TGTGCCAGCAGCCCCCCCGGGACTAATCACGAGCAGTACTTC. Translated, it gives CASSPPGTNHEQYF.

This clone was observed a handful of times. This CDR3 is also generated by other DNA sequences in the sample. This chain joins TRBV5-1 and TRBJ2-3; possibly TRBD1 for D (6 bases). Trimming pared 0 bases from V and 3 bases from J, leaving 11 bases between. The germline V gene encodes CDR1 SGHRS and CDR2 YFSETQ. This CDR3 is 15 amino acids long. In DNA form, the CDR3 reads TGCGCCAGCAGCTTGGCGGGTCAGGGGACAGATACGCAGTATTTT. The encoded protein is CASSLAGQGTDTQYF.

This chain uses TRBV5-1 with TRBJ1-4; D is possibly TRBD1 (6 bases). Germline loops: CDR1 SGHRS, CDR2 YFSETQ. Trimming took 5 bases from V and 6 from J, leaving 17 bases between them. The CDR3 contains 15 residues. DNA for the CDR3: TGCGCCAGCAGTCGAGCAGGGGACAAGTATGAAAAACTGTTTTTT. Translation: CASSRAGDKYEKLFF.

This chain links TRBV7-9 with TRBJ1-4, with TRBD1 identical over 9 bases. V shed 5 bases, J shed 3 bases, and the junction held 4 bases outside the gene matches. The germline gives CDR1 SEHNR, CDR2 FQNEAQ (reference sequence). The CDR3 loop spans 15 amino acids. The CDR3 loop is CASSKDRGANEKLFF. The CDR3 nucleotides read TGTGCCAGCAGCAAGGACAGGGGCGCTAATGAAAAACTGTTTTTT.

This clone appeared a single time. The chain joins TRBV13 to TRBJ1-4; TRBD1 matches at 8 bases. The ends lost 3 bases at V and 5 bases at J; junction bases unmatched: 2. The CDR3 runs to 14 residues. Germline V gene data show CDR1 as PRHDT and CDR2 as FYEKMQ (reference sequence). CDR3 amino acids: CASSFRTGNEKLFF. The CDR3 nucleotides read TGTGCCAGCAGCTTTAGGACAGGGAATGAAAAACTGTTTTTT.

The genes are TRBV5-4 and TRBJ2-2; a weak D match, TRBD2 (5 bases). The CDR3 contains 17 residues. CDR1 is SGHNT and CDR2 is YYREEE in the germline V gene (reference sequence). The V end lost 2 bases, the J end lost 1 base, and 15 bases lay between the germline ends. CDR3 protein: CASSFGVPPLNTGELFF. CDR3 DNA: TGTGCCAGCAGCTTCGGGGTTCCACCCCTGAACACCGGGGAGCTGTTTTTT.

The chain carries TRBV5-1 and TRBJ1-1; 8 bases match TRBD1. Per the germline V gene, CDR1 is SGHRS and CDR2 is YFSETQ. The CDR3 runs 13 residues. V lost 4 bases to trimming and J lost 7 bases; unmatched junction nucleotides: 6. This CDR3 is CASSKDRAVEAFF. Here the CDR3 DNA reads TGCGCCAGCAGCAAGGACAGGGCCGTTGAAGCTTTCTTT.

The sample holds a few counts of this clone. The CDR3 nucleotides are TGCGCCAGCAGCCAAGCGGCAGGGGCTGGAAACACCATATATTTT. Protein product: CASSQAAGAGNTIYF. V usage is TRBV4-3 and J usage is TRBJ1-3; a possible D gene is TRBD1 (6 bases). CDR1 is LGHNA, CDR2 YSLEER, per germline. Trimming stripped 1 base from V and 2 bases from J, with 9 bases between. This CDR3 is 15 amino acids long.

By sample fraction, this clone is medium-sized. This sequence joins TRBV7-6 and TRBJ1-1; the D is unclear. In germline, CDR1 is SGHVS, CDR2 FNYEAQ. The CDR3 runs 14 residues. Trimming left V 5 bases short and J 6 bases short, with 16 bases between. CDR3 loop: CASSPAGKVAEAFF. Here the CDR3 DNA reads TGTGCCAGCAGCCCGGCCGGGAAAGTCGCTGAAGCTTTCTTT.

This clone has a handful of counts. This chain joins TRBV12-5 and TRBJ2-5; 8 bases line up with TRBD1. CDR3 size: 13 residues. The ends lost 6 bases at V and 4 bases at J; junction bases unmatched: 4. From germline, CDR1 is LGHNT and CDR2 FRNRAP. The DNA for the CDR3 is TGTGCTAGTGGGACCGACAGGGGAGAGACCCAGTACTTC. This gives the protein CASGTDRGETQYF.

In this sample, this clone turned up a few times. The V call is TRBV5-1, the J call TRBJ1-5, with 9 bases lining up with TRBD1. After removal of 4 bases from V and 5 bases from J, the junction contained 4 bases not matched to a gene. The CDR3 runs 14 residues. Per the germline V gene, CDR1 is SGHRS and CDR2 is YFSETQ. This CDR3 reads CASSMGQGDQPQHF. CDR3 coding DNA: TGCGCCAGCAGCATGGGACAGGGAGATCAGCCCCAGCATTTT.

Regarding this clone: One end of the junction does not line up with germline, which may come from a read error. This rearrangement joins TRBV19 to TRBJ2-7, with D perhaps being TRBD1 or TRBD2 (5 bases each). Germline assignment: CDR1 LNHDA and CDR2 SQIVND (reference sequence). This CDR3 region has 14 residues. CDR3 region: CASSLEGPSYEQYF. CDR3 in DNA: TGTGCCAGTAGTTTAGAGGGGCCTTCCTACGAGCAGTACTTC. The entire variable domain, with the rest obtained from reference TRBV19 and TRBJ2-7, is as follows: DGGITQSPKYLFRKEGQNVTLSCEQNLNHDAMYWYRQDPGQGLRLIYYSQIVNDFQKGDIAEGYSVSREKKESFPLTVTSAQKNPTAFYLCASSLEGPSYEQYFGPGTRLTVT.

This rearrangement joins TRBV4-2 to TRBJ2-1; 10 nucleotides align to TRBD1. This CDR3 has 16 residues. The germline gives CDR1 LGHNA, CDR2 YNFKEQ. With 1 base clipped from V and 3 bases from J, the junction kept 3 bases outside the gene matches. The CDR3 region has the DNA TGTGCCAGCAGCCAAGGGACAGGGGGATACTACAATGAGCAGTTCTTC. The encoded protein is CASSQGTGGYYNEQFF.

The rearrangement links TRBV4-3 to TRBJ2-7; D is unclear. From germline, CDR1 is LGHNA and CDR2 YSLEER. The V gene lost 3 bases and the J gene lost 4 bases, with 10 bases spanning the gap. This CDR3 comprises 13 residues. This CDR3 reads CASSHDLGYEQYF. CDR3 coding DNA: TGCGCCAGCAGCCACGACCTAGGTTACGAGCAGTACTTC.

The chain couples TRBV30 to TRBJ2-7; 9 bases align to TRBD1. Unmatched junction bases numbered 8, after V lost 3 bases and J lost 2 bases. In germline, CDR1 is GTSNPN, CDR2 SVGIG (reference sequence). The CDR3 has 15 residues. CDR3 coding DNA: TGTGCCTGGAGGACCGGGACAGGGAACCCCTACGAGCAGTACTTC. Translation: CAWRTGTGNPYEQYF.

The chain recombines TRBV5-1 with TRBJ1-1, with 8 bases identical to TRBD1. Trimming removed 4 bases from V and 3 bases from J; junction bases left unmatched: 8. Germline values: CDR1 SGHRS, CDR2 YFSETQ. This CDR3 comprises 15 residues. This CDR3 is CASSGNQGADTEAFF. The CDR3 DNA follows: TGCGCCAGCAGCGGAAATCAGGGGGCGGACACTGAAGCTTTCTTT.

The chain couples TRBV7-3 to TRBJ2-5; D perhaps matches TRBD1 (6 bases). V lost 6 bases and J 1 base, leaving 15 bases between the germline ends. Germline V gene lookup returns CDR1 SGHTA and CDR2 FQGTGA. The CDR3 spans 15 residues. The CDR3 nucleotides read TGTGCCAGCAGGGTACAGGGATCGAGCCAAGAGACCCAGTACTTC. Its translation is CASRVQGSSQETQYF. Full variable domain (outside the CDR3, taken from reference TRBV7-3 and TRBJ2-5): GAGVSQTPSNKVTEKGKYVELRCDPISGHTALYWYRQSLGQGPEFLIYFQGTGAADDSGLPNDRFFAVRPEGSVSTLKIQRTERGDSAVYLCASRVQGSSQETQYFGPGTRLLVL.

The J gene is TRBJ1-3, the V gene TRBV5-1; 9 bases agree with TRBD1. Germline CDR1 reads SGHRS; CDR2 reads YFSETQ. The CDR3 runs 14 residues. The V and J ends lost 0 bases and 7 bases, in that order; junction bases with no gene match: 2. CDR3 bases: TGCGCCAGCAGCTTGGCTGGACAGGGGAACACCATATATTTT. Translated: CASSLAGQGNTIYF.

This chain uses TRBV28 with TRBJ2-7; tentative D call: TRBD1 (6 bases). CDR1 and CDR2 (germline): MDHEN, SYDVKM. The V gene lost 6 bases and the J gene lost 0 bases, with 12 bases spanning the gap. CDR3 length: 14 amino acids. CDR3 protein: CASSRTVNSYEQYF. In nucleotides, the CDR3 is TGTGCCAGCAGCCGGACAGTAAACTCCTACGAGCAGTACTTC.

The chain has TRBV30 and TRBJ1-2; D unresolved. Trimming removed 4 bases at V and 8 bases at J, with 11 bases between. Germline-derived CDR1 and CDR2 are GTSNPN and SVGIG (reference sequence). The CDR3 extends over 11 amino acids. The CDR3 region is CAWTAGIGYTF. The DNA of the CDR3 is TGTGCCTGGACGGCAGGAATAGGCTACACCTTC.

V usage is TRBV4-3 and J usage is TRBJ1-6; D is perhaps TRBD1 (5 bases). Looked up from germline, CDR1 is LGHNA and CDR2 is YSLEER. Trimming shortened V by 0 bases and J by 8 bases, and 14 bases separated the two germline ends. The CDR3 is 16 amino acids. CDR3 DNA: TGCGCCAGCAGCCAAGATCCAGGGCGACAGTATTCACCCCTCCACTTT. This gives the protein CASSQDPGRQYSPLHF.

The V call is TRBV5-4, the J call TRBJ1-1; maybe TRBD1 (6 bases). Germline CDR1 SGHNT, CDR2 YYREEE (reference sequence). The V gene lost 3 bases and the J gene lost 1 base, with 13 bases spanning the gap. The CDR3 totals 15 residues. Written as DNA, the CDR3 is TGTGCCAGCAGCTCTGGACAGCGGCGGAACACTGAAGCTTTCTTT. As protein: CASSSGQRRNTEAFF. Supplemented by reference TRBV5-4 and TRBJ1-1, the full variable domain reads ETGVTQSPTHLIKTRGQQVTLRCSSQSGHNTVSWYQQALGQGPQFIFQYYREEENGRGNFPPRFSGLQFPNYSSELNVNALELDDSALYLCASSSGQRRNTEAFFGQGTRLTVV.